This TCR beta chain is from a study of memory CD4+ T cells and cytomegalovirus serostatus. The sort gate was single viable CD3+CD4+CD8-CD45RO+ cells for memory CD4+ T cells. The CDR3 loop spans 17 amino acids. The V gene's germline CDR1 is MNHNS and CDR2 SASEGT. Points on this clone: The junction departs from the called germline gene at one end, perhaps through a read error.

Data came from immunoSEQ multiplex PCR; TCRdb stores just in-frame clones and leaves some out. The table shows tens of thousands of clones, with about 81% occurring only once. Source material: memory CD4+ T cells from blood. This chain joins TRBV6-1 and TRBJ2-7, with 9 nucleotides matching TRBD1. The source is an adult in good health and CMV-seronegative. The CDR3: CASREAFTGTGNYEQYF. The CDR3 coding sequence is TGTGCCAGCAGAGAAGCGTTTACCGGGACAGGGAACTACGAGCAGTACTTC.